These T cell receptor beta chains were read from a single sample in a study of blood T cell repertoires in COVID-19. This table comes from immunoSEQ multiplex PCR, and its TCRdb copy is limited to in-frame clones, with some not included. Altogether 300,000 to 450,000 clones are present, about 89% being singletons, with the ten largest covering over 2%. The sample consisted of peripheral blood. These receptor sequences come from a woman in her sixties or seventies with COVID-19, enrolled during active disease. Each CDR3 is given with its conserved first and last residue. The D gene is left open where the match is weak. Some rows have no size entry. The others give once, few or many, or a class for an expanded clone.

V gene: TRBV6-5
J gene: TRBJ2-7
clone size: .
D gene: TRBD1
CDR3 protein: CASSRGQRLYEQYF
CDR3 DNA: TGTGCCAGCAGCCGGGGACAGCGACTTTACGAGCAGTACTTC

V gene: TRBV27
J gene: TRBJ1-1
clone size: .
D gene: .
CDR3 protein: CASSFTGRGTEAFF
CDR3 DNA: TGTGCCAGCAGTTTTACAGGAAGGGGCACTGAAGCTTTCTTT

V gene: TRBV3-1/TRBV3-2
J gene: TRBJ1-6
clone size: .
D gene: .
CDR3 protein: CASSFTMRNSPLHF
CDR3 DNA: TGTGCCAGCAGCTTTACTATGAGGAATTCACCCCTCCACTTT

V gene: TRBV5-4
J gene: TRBJ2-3
clone size: .
D gene: TRBD2
CDR3 protein: CASSLRGLVGSDTQYF
CDR3 DNA: TGTGCCAGCAGCTTGAGAGGACTAGTAGGTTCAGATACGCAGTATTTT

V gene: TRBV5-1
J gene: TRBJ2-2
clone size: .
D gene: TRBD1
CDR3 protein: CASSLTGAGTGELFF
CDR3 DNA: TGCGCCAGCAGCTTGACAGGGGCGGGCACCGGGGAGCTGTTTTTT

V gene: TRBV23-1
J gene: TRBJ2-6
clone size: .
D gene: TRBD1
CDR3 protein: CASSRTGTGDRRANVLTF
CDR3 DNA: TGCGCCAGCAGTCGAACCGGGACAGGGGATCGGAGGGCCAACGTCCTGACTTTC

V gene: TRBV7-9
J gene: TRBJ1-3
clone size: once
D gene: .
CDR3 protein: CASSLAYVVSGNTIYF
CDR3 DNA: TGTGCCAGCAGCTTAGCCTATGTCGTCTCTGGAAACACCATATATTTT

V gene: TRBV2
J gene: TRBJ2-5
clone size: .
D gene: .
CDR3 protein: CASSVQASRETQYF
CDR3 DNA: TGTGCCAGCAGCGTACAGGCGTCCAGGGAGACCCAGTACTTC

V gene: TRBV14
J gene: TRBJ2-7
clone size: once
D gene: TRBD1
CDR3 protein: CASSRGTGTYEQYF
CDR3 DNA: TGTGCCAGCAGCCGAGGGACAGGGACCTACGAGCAGTACTTC

V gene: TRBV5-5
J gene: TRBJ1-6
clone size: .
D gene: .
CDR3 protein: CASSLRGLGQNNSPLHF
CDR3 DNA: TGTGCCAGCAGCCTAAGAGGGCTGGGACAAAATAATTCACCCCTCCACTTT

V gene: TRBV3-1/TRBV3-2
J gene: TRBJ2-7
clone size: .
D gene: .
CDR3 protein: CASSQEGGLGTYEQYF
CDR3 DNA: TGTGCCAGCAGCCAAGAGGGGGGATTGGGAACCTACGAGCAGTACTTC

V gene: TRBV19
J gene: TRBJ2-2
clone size: .
D gene: TRBD1
CDR3 protein: CASSIRDRVLTGELFF
CDR3 DNA: TGTGCCAGTAGTATCCGAGACAGGGTTCTCACCGGGGAGCTGTTTTTT

V gene: TRBV7-3
J gene: TRBJ2-3
clone size: .
D gene: .
CDR3 protein: CASSLATASTDTQYF
CDR3 DNA: TGTGCCAGCAGCTTAGCGACAGCTAGCACAGATACGCAGTATTTT

V gene: TRBV7-3
J gene: TRBJ2-7
clone size: .
D gene: .
CDR3 protein: CASSLTPGYEQYF
CDR3 DNA: TGTGCCAGCAGTTTAACCCCAGGGTACGAGCAGTACTTC

V gene: TRBV7-8
J gene: TRBJ1-1
clone size: few
D gene: TRBD1
CDR3 protein: CASSTQGAGTEAFF
CDR3 DNA: TGTGCCAGCAGTACACAGGGGGCAGGCACTGAAGCTTTCTTT

V gene: TRBV5-6
J gene: TRBJ1-2
clone size: once
D gene: TRBD1
CDR3 protein: CASSLRGLYYTF
CDR3 DNA: TGTGCCAGCAGCTTGAGGGGGCTGTACTACACCTTC

V gene: TRBV27
J gene: TRBJ2-3
clone size: .
D gene: TRBD1
CDR3 protein: CASTRQGMTDTQYF
CDR3 DNA: TGTGCCAGCACCAGACAGGGGATGACAGATACGCAGTATTTT

V gene: TRBV19
J gene: TRBJ1-2
clone size: few
D gene: TRBD1
CDR3 protein: CASSSGDRGGYTF
CDR3 DNA: TGTGCCAGTAGTTCAGGGGACAGGGGAGGCTACACCTTC

V gene: TRBV7-6
J gene: TRBJ1-3
clone size: .
D gene: TRBD1
CDR3 protein: CASSLQGAGGNTIYF
CDR3 DNA: TGTGCCAGCAGCTTACAGGGGGCGGGAGGAAACACCATATATTTT

V gene: TRBV28
J gene: TRBJ2-7
clone size: .
D gene: .
CDR3 protein: CASSYGARAGYEQYF
CDR3 DNA: TGTGCCAGCAGTTATGGTGCCCGGGCGGGTTACGAGCAGTACTTC

V gene: TRBV4-1
J gene: TRBJ1-2
clone size: once
D gene: .
CDR3 protein: CASSQGGVWSHGYTF
CDR3 DNA: TGCGCCAGCAGCCAAGGGGGAGTATGGTCGCATGGCTACACCTTC

V gene: TRBV30
J gene: TRBJ2-5
clone size: .
D gene: TRBD2
CDR3 protein: CAWTLLAGGQQETQYF
CDR3 DNA: TGTGCCTGGACACTACTAGCGGGGGGGCAGCAAGAGACCCAGTACTTC

V gene: TRBV7-2
J gene: TRBJ1-1
clone size: .
D gene: .
CDR3 protein: CASSWTYGSTEAFF
CDR3 DNA: TGTGCCAGCAGCTGGACTTACGGGAGCACTGAAGCTTTCTTT

V gene: TRBV7-5
J gene: TRBJ1-1
clone size: .
D gene: .
CDR3 protein: CARSFLGTVNTEAFF
CDR3 DNA: TGTGCCAGAAGCTTCTTGGGGACAGTGAACACTGAAGCTTTCTTT

V gene: TRBV11-2
J gene: TRBJ2-1
clone size: .
D gene: .
CDR3 protein: CASSGPPSTDNEQFF
CDR3 DNA: TGTGCCAGCAGCGGCCCCCCCAGCACAGACAATGAGCAGTTCTTC

V gene: TRBV28
J gene: TRBJ1-5
clone size: .
D gene: .
CDR3 protein: CASSQGNQPQHF
CDR3 DNA: TGTGCCAGCAGCCAGGGGAATCAGCCCCAGCATTTT

V gene: TRBV27
J gene: TRBJ1-1
clone size: .
D gene: .
CDR3 protein: CASSLTYFGGTEAFF
CDR3 DNA: TGTGCCAGCAGTCTCACCTACTTCGGAGGCACTGAAGCTTTCTTT

V gene: TRBV27
J gene: TRBJ1-6
clone size: .
D gene: .
CDR3 protein: CASSSDQVSDSPLHF
CDR3 DNA: TGTGCCAGCAGTTCAGATCAGGTTTCGGATTCACCCCTCCACTTT

V gene: TRBV5-1
J gene: TRBJ2-1
clone size: .
D gene: TRBD2
CDR3 protein: CASSLPRGGGAGYNEQFF
CDR3 DNA: TGCGCCAGCAGCTTGCCCCGGGGCGGGGGGGCCGGCTACAATGAGCAGTTCTTC